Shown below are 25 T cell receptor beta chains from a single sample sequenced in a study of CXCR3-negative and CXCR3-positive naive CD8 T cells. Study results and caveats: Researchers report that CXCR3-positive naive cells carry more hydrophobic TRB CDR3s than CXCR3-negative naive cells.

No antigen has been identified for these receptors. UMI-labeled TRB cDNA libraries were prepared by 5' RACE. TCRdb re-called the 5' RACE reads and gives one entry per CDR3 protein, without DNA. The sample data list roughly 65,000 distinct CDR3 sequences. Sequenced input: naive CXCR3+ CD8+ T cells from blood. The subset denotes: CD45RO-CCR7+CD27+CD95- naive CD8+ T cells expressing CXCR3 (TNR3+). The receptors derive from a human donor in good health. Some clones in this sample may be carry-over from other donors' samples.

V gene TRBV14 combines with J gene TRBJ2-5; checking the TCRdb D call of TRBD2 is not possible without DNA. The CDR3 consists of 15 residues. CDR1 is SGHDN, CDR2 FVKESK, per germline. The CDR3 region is CASSQSGGASETQYF.

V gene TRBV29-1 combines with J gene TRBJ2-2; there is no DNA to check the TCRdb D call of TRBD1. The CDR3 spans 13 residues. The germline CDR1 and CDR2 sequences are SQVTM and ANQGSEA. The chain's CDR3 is CSACDRNTGELFF.

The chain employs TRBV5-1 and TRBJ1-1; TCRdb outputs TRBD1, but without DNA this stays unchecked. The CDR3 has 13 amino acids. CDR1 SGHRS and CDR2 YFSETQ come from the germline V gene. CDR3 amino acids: CASGDRKNTEAFF.

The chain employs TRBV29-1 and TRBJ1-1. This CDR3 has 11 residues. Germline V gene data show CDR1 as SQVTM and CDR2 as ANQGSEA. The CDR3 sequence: CSVKHDTEAFF.

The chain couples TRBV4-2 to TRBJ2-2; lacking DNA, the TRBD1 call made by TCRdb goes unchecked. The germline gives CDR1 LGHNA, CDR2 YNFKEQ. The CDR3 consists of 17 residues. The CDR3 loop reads CASSQESPGTNTGELFF.

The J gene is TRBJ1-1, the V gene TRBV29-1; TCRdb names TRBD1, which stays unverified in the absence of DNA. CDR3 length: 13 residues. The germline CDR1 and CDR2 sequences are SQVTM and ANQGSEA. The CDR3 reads CSVYRATNTEAFF.

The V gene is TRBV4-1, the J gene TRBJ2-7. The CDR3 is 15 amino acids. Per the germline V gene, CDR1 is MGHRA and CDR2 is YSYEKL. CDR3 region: CASSQSTSSIHEQYF.

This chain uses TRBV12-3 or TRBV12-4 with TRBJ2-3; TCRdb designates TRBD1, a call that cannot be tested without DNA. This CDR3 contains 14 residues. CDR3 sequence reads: CASSLAGAGDTQYF.

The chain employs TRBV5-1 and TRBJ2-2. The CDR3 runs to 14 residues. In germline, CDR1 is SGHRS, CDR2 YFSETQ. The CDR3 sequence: CASSLSRDTGELFF.

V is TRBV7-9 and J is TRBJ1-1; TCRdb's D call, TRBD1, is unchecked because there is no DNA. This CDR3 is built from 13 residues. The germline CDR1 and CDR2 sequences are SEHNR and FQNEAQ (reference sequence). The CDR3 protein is CASRSSPWAEAFF.

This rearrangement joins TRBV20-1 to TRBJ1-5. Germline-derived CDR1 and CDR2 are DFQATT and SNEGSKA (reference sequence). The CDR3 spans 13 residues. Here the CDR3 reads CSARDLRNQPQHF.

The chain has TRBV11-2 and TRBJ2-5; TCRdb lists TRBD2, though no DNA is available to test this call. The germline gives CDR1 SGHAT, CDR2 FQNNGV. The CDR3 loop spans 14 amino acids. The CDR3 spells CASSFGRPAETQYF.

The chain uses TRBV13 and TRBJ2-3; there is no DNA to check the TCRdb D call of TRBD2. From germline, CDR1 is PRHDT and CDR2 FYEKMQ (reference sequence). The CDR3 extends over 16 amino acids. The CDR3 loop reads CASSPTKTSGGGTQYF.

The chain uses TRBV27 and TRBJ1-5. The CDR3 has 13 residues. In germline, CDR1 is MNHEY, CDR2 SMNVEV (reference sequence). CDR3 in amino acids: CASSFASNQPQHF.

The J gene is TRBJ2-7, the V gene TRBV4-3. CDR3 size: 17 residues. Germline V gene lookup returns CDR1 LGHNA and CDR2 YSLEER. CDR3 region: CASSQDLGAGASYEQYF.

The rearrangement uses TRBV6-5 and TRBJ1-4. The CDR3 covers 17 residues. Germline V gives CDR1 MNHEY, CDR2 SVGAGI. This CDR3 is CASSPGLRPTVGEKLFF.

CDR3 region: CASSSVQGTQETQYF. The rearrangement links TRBV7-9 to TRBJ2-5; TCRdb's D call of TRBD1 is untestable without DNA. The CDR3 length is 15 residues. Germline V gene sequence: CDR1 SEHNR, CDR2 FQNEAQ (reference sequence).

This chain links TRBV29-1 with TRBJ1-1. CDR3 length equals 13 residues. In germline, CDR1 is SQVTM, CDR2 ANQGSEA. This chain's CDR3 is CSVELGEGTEAFF.

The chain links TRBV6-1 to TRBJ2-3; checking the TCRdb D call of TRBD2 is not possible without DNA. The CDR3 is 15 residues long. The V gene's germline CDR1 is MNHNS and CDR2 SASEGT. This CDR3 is CASRIRLAGADTQYF.

The CDR3 sequence is CASSSGEAPYEQYF. This chain uses TRBV5-1 with TRBJ2-7; the D call of TRBD2 rests on TCRdb alone, since no DNA is present to check it. The CDR3 is 14 residues long. Germline V gene sequence: CDR1 SGHRS, CDR2 YFSETQ.

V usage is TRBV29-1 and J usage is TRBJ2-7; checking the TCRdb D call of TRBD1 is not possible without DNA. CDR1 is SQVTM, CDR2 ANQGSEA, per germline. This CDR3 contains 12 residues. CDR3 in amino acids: CSVSGTAYEQYF.

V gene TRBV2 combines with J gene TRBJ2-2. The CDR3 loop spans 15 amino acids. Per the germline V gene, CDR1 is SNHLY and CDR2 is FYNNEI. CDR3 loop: CASSWYSPNTGELFF. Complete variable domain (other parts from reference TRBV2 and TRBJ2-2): EPEVTQTPSHQVTQMGQEVILRCVPISNHLYFYWYRQILGQKVEFLVSFYNNEISEKSEIFDDQFSVERPDGSNFTLKIRSTKLEDSAMYFCASSWYSPNTGELFFGEGSRLTVL.

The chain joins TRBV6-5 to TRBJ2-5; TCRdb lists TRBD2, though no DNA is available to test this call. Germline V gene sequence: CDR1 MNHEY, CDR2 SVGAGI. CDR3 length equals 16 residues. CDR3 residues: CASSYLLAERAETQYF.

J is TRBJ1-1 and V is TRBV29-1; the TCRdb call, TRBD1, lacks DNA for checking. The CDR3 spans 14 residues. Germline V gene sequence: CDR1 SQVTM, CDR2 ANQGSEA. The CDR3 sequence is CSVEPATGYTEAFF.

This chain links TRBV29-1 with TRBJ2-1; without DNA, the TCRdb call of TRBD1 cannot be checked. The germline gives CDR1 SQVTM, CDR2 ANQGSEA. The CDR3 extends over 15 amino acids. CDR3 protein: CSVEDRGKTYNEQFF.